Following are 25 T cell receptor beta chains from one sample sequenced in a study of blood T cell repertoires in COVID-19. The method was immunoSEQ multiplex PCR; TCRdb's version includes in-frame clones alone and lacks a portion of them. The profile shows a few hundred thousand clones, roughly 86% of them singletons. The material sequenced was PBMCs or T cells enriched from blood (not recorded which). All receptors come from a woman in her twenties or thirties who had recovered from COVID-19.

This clone showed up just once. This chain uses TRBV14 with TRBJ2-2; TRBD1 might be the D (5 bases). The germline V and J ends were trimmed by 3 bases and 6 bases, with 14 bases remaining between them. From germline, CDR1 is SGHDN and CDR2 FVKESK. This CDR3 is 15 amino acids long. For the CDR3, the DNA is TGTGCCAGCAGCCATTGGGATTTCAGGGCCGGGGAGCTGTTTTTT. Amino acid sequence: CASSHWDFRAGELFF.

The chain is built from TRBV5-1 and TRBJ2-7, with D possibly being TRBD1 (6 bases). The germline V gene has CDR1 SGHRS and CDR2 YFSETQ. The CDR3 sequence is 17 residues long. V shed 4 bases and J shed 2 bases, with 22 bases lying between them. The CDR3 is CASSNGLGSGDTYEQYF. The CDR3 DNA sequence: TGCGCCAGCAGCAACGGATTGGGTTCCGGGGACACCTACGAGCAGTACTTC.

The rearrangement joins TRBV10-3 to TRBJ1-1, with a possible D match to TRBD1 (6 bases). The length of the CDR3 is 14 residues. Trimming took off 5 bases at V and 1 base at J, with 11 bases between the two ends. Germline loops: CDR1 ENHRY, CDR2 SYGVKD. The DNA for the CDR3 is TGTGCCATCAGTCTAGGACAGACGAACACTGAAGCTTTCTTT. Protein sequence: CAISLGQTNTEAFF.

The chain uses TRBV28 and TRBJ1-2; D remains ambiguous. The CDR3 has 14 residues. The ends were cut back, 8 bases at V and 0 bases at J, with 13 bases in the middle. CDR1 is MDHEN and CDR2 is SYDVKM in the germline V gene. CDR3 in DNA: TGTGCCAGCCGAGAGGCCGCACCTAACTATGGCTACACCTTC. Its translation: CASREAAPNYGYTF.

CDR3 in DNA: TGCAGTGCTAGTGACAGCGGGACTTTCAGCTCCTACAATGAGCAGTTCTTC. Protein sequence: CSASDSGTFSSYNEQFF. The chain uses TRBV20-1 and TRBJ2-1; TRBD2 agrees at 7 bases. V lost 3 bases and J lost 0; bases outside the gene matches: 11. Per germline, CDR1 DFQATT and CDR2 SNEGSKA (reference sequence). The CDR3 extends over 17 amino acids.

The J gene is TRBJ2-7, the V gene TRBV15, with TRBD1 as a possible D gene (6 bases). Germline V lookup: CDR1 LNHNV, CDR2 YYDKDF (reference sequence). Trimming left V 0 bases short and J 5 bases short, with 14 bases between. The CDR3 totals 15 residues. CDR3 nucleotide sequence: TGTGCCACCAGCAGAGAAAAGCAGGGGTTGGACGAGCAGTACTTC. Protein: CATSREKQGLDEQYF.

The sample holds one count of this clone. This rearrangement joins TRBV6-5 to TRBJ1-5, with 9 bases lining up with TRBD1. The CDR3 contains 14 residues. Germline trimming cut 10 bases from V and 7 bases from J; bases unmatched to any gene: 11. The germline gives CDR1 MNHEY, CDR2 SVGAGI. DNA for the CDR3: TGTGCCACTTCCTCTTGGGACAGGGACCAGCCCCAGCATTTT. Amino acids: CATSSWDRDQPQHF.

The V call is TRBV5-1, the J call TRBJ1-2; 7 bases are shared with TRBD1. J lost 5 bases, V lost 0 bases, and 10 bases had no gene match. The CDR3 spans 16 residues. Looked up from germline, CDR1 is SGHRS and CDR2 is YFSETQ. CDR3 in amino acids: CASSLDGTDLNYGYTF. As DNA, the CDR3 is TGCGCCAGCAGCTTGGATGGGACAGACCTCAATTATGGCTACACCTTC.

The V call is TRBV6-5, the J call TRBJ1-2; TRBD1 aligns across 9 bases. Trimming cost V 6 bases and J 4 bases; bases outside gene matches: 6. The length of the CDR3 is 14 residues. CDR1 and CDR2 (germline): MNHEY, SVGAGI. Here the CDR3 reads CASRTTGGSYGYTF. The CDR3 region has the DNA TGTGCCAGCAGAACTACAGGGGGCAGCTATGGCTACACCTTC.

V is TRBV28 and J is TRBJ2-3; TRBD2 agrees at 10 bases. V shed 7 bases, J shed 3 bases, and the junction held 7 bases outside the gene matches. Germline values: CDR1 MDHEN, CDR2 SYDVKM. The CDR3 is 15 residues long. This chain's CDR3 is CASKVAGGETDTQYF. For the CDR3, the DNA is TGTGCCAGCAAAGTAGCGGGAGGTGAAACAGATACGCAGTATTTT.

The chain joins TRBV5-1 to TRBJ1-2, with D possibly being TRBD1 (5 bases). Germline-derived CDR1 and CDR2 are SGHRS and YFSETQ. The CDR3 is made up of 14 amino acids. The V gene lost 4 bases and the J gene lost 7 bases, with 17 bases spanning the gap. CDR3 residues: CASSEPPGNGGYTF. DNA of the CDR3: TGCGCCAGCAGCGAACCTCCAGGGAATGGTGGCTACACCTTC.

The V call is TRBV19, the J call TRBJ1-1; TRBD1 agrees at 8 bases. The length of the CDR3 is 15 residues. V shed 3 bases and J 3 bases; nucleotides not matched to a gene: 6. Germline V gives CDR1 LNHDA, CDR2 SQIVND (reference sequence). The CDR3 sequence is CASSMRTGTDTEAFF. CDR3 DNA sequence: TGTGCCAGTAGTATGCGGACAGGGACGGACACTGAAGCTTTCTTT.

The chain couples TRBV19 to TRBJ1-2, with TRBD1 matching 12 bases. Unmatched junction bases numbered 9, after V lost 4 bases and J lost 3 bases. The CDR3 has 17 amino acids. CDR1 and CDR2 (germline): LNHDA, SQIVND (reference sequence). For the CDR3, the DNA is TGTGCCAGTAGTAGGCCTCCGGGACAGGGGGCTTACTATGGCTACACCTTC. Protein sequence: CASSRPPGQGAYYGYTF.

This chain connects TRBV11-2 to TRBJ2-7; 7 bases agree with TRBD1. The V segment lost 1 base and the J segment 0 bases; nucleotides outside the gene matches: 6. The CDR3 totals 16 residues. Germline loops: CDR1 SGHAT, CDR2 FQNNGV. CDR3 coding DNA: TGTGCCAGCAGCTTAGTGACAGGGCTCAGCTCCTACGAGCAGTACTTC. Translation: CASSLVTGLSSYEQYF.

The chain is built from TRBV24-1 and TRBJ2-1, with TRBD1 matching 8 bases. Germline CDR1 and CDR2: KGHDR and SFDVKD. The J segment lost 8 bases and the V segment lost 7 bases, leaving 6 bases of the junction unmatched. The CDR3 is 13 residues long. The CDR3 here is CATRDRGFDEQFF. The CDR3 coding sequence is TGTGCCACCAGAGACAGGGGATTCGATGAGCAGTTCTTC.

The V gene is TRBV6-1, the J gene TRBJ2-4; D perhaps matches TRBD1 (5 bases). Germline CDR1 and CDR2: MNHNS and SASEGT. The V and J ends lost 3 bases and 6 bases respectively, with 6 bases between them. The CDR3 contains 12 residues. This CDR3 is CASSDQGNIQYF. The CDR3 nucleotides read TGTGCCAGCAGTGACCAGGGAAACATTCAGTACTTC.

The chain links TRBV7-2 to TRBJ1-2; D is ambiguous. Germline V gene data show CDR1 as SGHTA and CDR2 as FQGNSA. The CDR3 sequence is 13 residues long. V dropped 2 bases and J dropped 1 base, with 5 bases sitting between them. The CDR3 nucleotides read TGTGCCAGCAGCTTACTCGGTAACTATGGCTACACCTTC. It codes for CASSLLGNYGYTF.

The chain recombines TRBV6-2 or TRBV6-3 with TRBJ2-7, with a possible D match to TRBD1 (6 bases). The CDR3 consists of 16 residues. Germline lookup yields CDR1 MNHEY and CDR2 SVGEGT. Trimming left V 2 bases short and J 3 bases short, with 17 bases between. CDR3 residues: CASSYNREILGYEQYF. The CDR3 DNA reads TGTGCCAGCAGTTACAACAGGGAGATTCTTGGCTACGAGCAGTACTTC.

The chain joins TRBV7-6 to TRBJ1-4, with TRBD1 identical over 10 bases. This CDR3 is 15 amino acids long. J gave up 5 bases and V 1 base, and 1 base lay outside the gene matches. The germline V gene encodes CDR1 SGHVS and CDR2 FNYEAQ. CDR3 protein: CASSLGGQGNEKLFF. The CDR3 region has the DNA TGTGCCAGCAGCTTAGGGGGACAGGGGAATGAAAAACTGTTTTTT.

The chain has TRBV2 and TRBJ2-7, with a weak D call TRBD2 (6 bases). The CDR3 is 14 amino acids. CDR1 SNHLY and CDR2 FYNNEI come from the germline V gene. V was clipped by 4 bases and J by 4 bases, with 14 bases between them. The CDR3, as DNA: TGTGCCAGCAGTGGCAGTCAGGGAGGTTACGAGCAGTACTTC. This sequence encodes CASSGSQGGYEQYF. Supplemented by reference TRBV2 and TRBJ2-7, the full variable domain reads EPEVTQTPSHQVTQMGQEVILRCVPISNHLYFYWYRQILGQKVEFLVSFYNNEISEKSEIFDDQFSVERPDGSNFTLKIRSTKLEDSAMYFCASSGSQGGYEQYFGPGTRLTVT.

The V call is TRBV12-3 or TRBV12-4, the J call TRBJ1-1; no clear D. Trimming cost V 6 bases and J 0 bases, with 8 bases left between them. The CDR3 extends over 13 amino acids. The CDR3 protein is CASSTVMNTEAFF. CDR3 coding DNA: TGTGCCAGCAGCACGGTTATGAACACTGAAGCTTTCTTT.

The chain employs TRBV7-8 and TRBJ2-1; TRBD2 matches 11 bases. This CDR3 is 23 amino acids long. CDR1 is SGHVS and CDR2 is FQNEAQ in the germline V gene. The junction had 24 bases not matched to a gene; V was cut back by 5 bases and J by 0 bases. The CDR3 DNA reads TGTGCCAGCAGCCCGGGGGCCGGGACTAGCGGAAGTACGGCTTTTAGCTCCTACAATGAGCAGTTCTTC. Its protein is CASSPGAGTSGSTAFSSYNEQFF.

The CDR3 loop is CSVALGLENEKLFF. In DNA, the CDR3 is TGCAGCGTCGCTTTAGGTCTAGAAAATGAAAAACTGTTTTTT. The chain uses TRBV29-1 and TRBJ1-4; no firm D call. Trimming took off 6 bases at V and 5 bases at J, with 16 bases between the two ends. This CDR3 contains 14 residues. The V gene's germline CDR1 is SQVTM and CDR2 ANQGSEA.

The chain has TRBV19 and TRBJ1-2, with 7 bases matching TRBD1. Germline loops: CDR1 LNHDA, CDR2 SQIVND (reference sequence). The CDR3 has 16 residues. The V gene end was trimmed by 4 bases and the J gene end by 2 bases; junction bases not matched to a gene: 10. The CDR3 DNA reads as TGTGCCAGTAGTACCTTCAGGACAGGCGGCAACTATGGCTACACCTTC. Its protein product is CASSTFRTGGNYGYTF.

This chain connects TRBV30 to TRBJ1-4; perhaps TRBD1 as D (5 bases). Per germline, CDR1 GTSNPN and CDR2 SVGIG (reference sequence). The CDR3 extends over 13 amino acids. Trimming removed 3 bases at V and 8 bases at J, with 13 bases between. The CDR3 region is CAWREGNYEKLFF. The CDR3 coding sequence is TGTGCCTGGAGGGAGGGGAATTACGAAAAACTGTTTTTT. The entire variable domain, with the rest obtained from reference TRBV30 and TRBJ1-4, is as follows: SQTIHQWPATLVQPVGSPLSLECTVEGTSNPNLYWYRQAAGRGLQLLFYSVGIGQISSEVPQNLSASRPQDRQFILSSKKLLLSDSGFYLCAWREGNYEKLFFGSGTQLSVL.